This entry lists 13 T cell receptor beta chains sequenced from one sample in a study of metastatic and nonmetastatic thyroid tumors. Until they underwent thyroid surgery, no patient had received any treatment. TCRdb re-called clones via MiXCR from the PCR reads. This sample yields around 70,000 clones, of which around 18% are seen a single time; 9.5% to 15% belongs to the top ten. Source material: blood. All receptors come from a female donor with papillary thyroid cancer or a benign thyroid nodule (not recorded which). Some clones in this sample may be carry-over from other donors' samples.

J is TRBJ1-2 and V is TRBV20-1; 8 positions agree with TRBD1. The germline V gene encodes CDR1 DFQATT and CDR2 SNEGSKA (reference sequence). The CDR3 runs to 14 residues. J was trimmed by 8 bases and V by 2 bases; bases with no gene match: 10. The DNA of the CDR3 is TGCAGTGCTAGATTGGCAGGGGGCGTATACGGCTACACCTTC. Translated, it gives CSARLAGGVYGYTF.

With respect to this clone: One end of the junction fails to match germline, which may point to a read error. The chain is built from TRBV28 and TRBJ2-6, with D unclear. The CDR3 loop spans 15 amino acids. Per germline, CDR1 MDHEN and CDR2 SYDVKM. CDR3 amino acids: CASSPPPSWANVLTF. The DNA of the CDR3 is TGCGCCAGCAGTCCTCCCCCATCTTGGGCCAACGTCCTGACTTTC. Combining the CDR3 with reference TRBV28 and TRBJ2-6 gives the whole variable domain DVKVTQSSRYLVKRTGEKVFLECVQDMDHENMFWYRQDPGLGLRLIYFSYDVKMKEKGDIPEGYSVSREKKERFSLILESASTNQTSMYLCASSPPPSWANVLTFGAGSRLTVL.

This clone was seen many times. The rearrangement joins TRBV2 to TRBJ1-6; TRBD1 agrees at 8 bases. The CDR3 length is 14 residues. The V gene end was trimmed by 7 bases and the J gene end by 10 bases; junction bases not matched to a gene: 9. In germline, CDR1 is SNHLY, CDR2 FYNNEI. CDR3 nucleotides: TGTGCCAGCACCTACGGACAGGGAGGCTCACCCCTCCACTTT. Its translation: CASTYGQGGSPLHF.

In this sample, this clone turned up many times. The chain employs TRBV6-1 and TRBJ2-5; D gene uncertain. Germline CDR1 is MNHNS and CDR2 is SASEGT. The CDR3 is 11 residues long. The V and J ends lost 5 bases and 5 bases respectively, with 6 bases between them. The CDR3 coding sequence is TGTGCCAGCAGTTCCCAGGAGACCCAGTACTTC. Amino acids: CASSSQETQYF.

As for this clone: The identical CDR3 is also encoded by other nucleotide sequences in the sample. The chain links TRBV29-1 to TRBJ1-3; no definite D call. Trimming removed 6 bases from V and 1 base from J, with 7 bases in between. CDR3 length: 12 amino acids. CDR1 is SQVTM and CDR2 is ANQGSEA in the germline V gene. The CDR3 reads CSVDSSGNTIYF. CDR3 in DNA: TGCAGCGTGGATTCTTCTGGAAACACCATATATTTT.

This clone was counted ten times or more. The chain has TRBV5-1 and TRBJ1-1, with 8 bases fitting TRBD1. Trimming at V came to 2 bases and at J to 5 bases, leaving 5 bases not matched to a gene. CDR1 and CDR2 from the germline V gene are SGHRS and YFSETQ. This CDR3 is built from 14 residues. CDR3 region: CASSFGQGGTEAFF. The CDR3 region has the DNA TGCGCCAGCAGCTTTGGACAGGGAGGGACTGAAGCTTTCTTT.

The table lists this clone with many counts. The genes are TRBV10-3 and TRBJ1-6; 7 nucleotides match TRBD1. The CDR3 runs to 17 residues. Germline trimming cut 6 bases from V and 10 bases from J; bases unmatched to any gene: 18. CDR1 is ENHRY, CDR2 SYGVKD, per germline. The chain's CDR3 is CAIRSSSRTGWESPLHF. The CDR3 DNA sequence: TGTGCCATCAGAAGTAGTTCCAGGACAGGCTGGGAGTCACCCCTCCACTTT.

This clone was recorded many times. The CDR3 coding sequence is TGCGCCAGCAGCCGGGAGGGCTTCCACGAGCAGTACTTC. Translated: CASSREGFHEQYF. The chain joins TRBV5-1 to TRBJ2-7, with 8 bases that match TRBD2. This CDR3 is built from 13 residues. J lost 5 bases, V lost 4 bases, and 5 bases had no gene match. Germline lookup yields CDR1 SGHRS and CDR2 YFSETQ.

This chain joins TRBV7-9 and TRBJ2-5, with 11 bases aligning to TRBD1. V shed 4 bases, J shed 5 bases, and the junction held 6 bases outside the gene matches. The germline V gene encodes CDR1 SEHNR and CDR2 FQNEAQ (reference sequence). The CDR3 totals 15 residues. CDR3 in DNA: TGTGCCAGCAGCTACGGACAGGGGGCTGGGGAGACCCAGTACTTC. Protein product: CASSYGQGAGETQYF.

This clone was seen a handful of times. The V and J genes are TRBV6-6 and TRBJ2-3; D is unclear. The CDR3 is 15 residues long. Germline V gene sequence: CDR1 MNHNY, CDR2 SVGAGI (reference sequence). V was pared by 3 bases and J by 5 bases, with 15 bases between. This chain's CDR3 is CASSYSSHTEDTQYF. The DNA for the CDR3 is TGTGCCAGCAGTTATAGTTCCCACACCGAAGATACGCAGTATTTT.

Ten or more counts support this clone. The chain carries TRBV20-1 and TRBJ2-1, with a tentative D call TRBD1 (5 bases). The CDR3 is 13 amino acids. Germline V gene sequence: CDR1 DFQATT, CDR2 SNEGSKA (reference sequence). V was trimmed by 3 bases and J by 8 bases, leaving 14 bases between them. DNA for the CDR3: TGCAGTGCTAGGGTTGGGGCCAGGGATGAGCAGTTCTTC. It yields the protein CSARVGARDEQFF.

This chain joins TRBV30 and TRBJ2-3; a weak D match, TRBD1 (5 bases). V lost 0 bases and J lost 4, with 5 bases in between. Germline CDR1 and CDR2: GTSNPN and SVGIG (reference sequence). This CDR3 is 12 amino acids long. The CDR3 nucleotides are TGTGCCTGGAGTGTCAGGGCAGATACGCAGTATTTT. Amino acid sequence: CAWSVRADTQYF.

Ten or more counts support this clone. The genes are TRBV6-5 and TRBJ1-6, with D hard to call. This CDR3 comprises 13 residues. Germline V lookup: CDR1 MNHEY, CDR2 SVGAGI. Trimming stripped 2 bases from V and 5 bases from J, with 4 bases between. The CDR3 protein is CASSYRDNSPLHF. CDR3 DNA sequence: TGTGCCAGCAGTTACCGGGATAATTCACCCCTCCACTTT.